This T cell receptor beta chain was documented in a study of T cell changes during pregnancy in multiple sclerosis. Method: immunoSEQ multiplex PCR; TCRdb's copy keeps in-frame clones and lacks some. The sample shows some 80,000 clones, approximately 93% of them seen only once. Unmatched junction bases numbered 15, after V lost 5 bases and J lost 1 base. The CDR3 contains 17 residues. In germline, CDR1 is SQVTM, CDR2 ANQGSEA. V and J are TRBV29-1 and TRBJ2-3; 7 bases are a match to TRBD1. The source was CD4+ T cells from peripheral blood mononuclear cells, collected after pregnancy. This receptor was obtained from a female donor with multiple sclerosis, enrolled in a pregnancy study. The CDR3, as DNA: TGCAGCGTTAATCCCCCGGGTATGACAGGGCGCACAGATACGCAGTATTTT. Translation gives CSVNPPGMTGRTDTQYF.